This T cell receptor (beta chain) appears in the sequencing data of a study of spatial heterogeneity in lung cancer. Overall study context: The follow-up PBMC samples were sequenced whenever they were available. The median time to follow-up was about two years after resection. Sequences of the beta chain were consistently detected in greater numbers than alpha-chain sequences.

One entry per CDR3 protein results from TCRdb running MiXCR on the 5' RACE reads. The repertoire holds roughly 99,000 distinct CDR3 sequences, with approximately 19% as singletons. Specified time point: blood at routine non-recurrence follow-up after resection. Material for sequencing was whole RNA from tumor, nontumor lung or frozen PBMC, left unsorted. Trimming cost V 3 bases and J 5 bases, with 13 bases left between them. This CDR3 spans 14 amino acids. From germline, CDR1 is SGHTA and CDR2 FQGNSA. The sequence derives from a male donor with early-stage non-small cell lung cancer. The source was PBMCs, collected at follow-up. V is TRBV7-2 and J is TRBJ2-5; the D call may be TRBD1 or TRBD2 (5 bases each). The CDR3 sequence: CASSFPGRGETQYF. Written as DNA, the CDR3 is TGTGCCAGCAGCTTTCCAGGGAGAGGCGAGACCCAGTACTTC.